Given below is one T cell receptor (beta chain) in context. The target antigen is unknown. The source of the sample is a study of cytomegalovirus exposure and HLA in healthy donors. Looking at the study overall: The use of the same platform for the approximately 130 validation repertoires and the 550 to 850 first-cohort repertoires was reported by a later analysis. Regarding the study as a whole: Cytomegalovirus-associated status was assigned to about 170 TCR beta chains.

CDR1 SQVTM and CDR2 ANQGSEA come from the germline V gene. The CDR3 is 14 amino acids. J was trimmed by 1 base and V by 3 bases; bases with no gene match: 2. Method: immunoSEQ multiplex PCR; TCRdb's copy keeps in-frame clones and lacks some. This sample has over 45,000 clones, with approximately 85% found just once. The gene calls are TRBV29-1 and TRBJ2-2; 7 bases are shared with TRBD2. The sequenced material came from PBMCs. This clonotype was sampled from a woman in her twenties or thirties in good health and CMV-seronegative. CDR3 sequence (DNA): TGCAGCGTTGATGGCGGGGGGAACACCGGGGAGCTGTTTTTT. This translates into CSVDGGGNTGELFF.